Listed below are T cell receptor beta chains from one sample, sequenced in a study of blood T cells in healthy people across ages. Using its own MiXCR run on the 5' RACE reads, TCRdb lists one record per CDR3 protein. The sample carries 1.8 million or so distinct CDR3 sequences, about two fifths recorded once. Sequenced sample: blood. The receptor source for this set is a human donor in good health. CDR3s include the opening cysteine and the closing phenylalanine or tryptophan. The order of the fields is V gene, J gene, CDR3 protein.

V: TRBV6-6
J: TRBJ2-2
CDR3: CASSGASGELFF

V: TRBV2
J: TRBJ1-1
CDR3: CASSDQWENTEAFF

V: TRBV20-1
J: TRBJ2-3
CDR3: CSARLAGTDTQYF

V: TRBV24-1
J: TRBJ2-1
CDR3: CATSDVGTGAYNEQFF

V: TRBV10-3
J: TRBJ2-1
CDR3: CAISESREVNEQFF

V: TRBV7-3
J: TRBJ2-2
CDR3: CASSLGHGTGELFF

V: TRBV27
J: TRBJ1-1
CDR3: CASRYDSMNTEAFF

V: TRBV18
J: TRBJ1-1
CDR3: CASSPWYGGSNTEAFF

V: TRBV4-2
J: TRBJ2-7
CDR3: CASSQPGDRYEQYF

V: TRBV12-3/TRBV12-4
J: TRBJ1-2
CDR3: CANGGVGYGYTF

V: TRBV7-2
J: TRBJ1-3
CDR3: CASSVVPELSGNTIYF

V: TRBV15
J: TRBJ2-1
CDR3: CATSRGTGGNEQFF

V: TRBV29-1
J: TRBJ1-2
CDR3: CSVDWGSRGGYTF

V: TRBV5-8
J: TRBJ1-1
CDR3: CASSWETKAFF

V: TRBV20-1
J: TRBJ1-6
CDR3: CSARDSSRGRSYNSPLHF

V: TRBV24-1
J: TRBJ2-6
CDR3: CATSDSGTGDAGANVLTF

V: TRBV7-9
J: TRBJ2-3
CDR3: CASSLGRPGTQYF

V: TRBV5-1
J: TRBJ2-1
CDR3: CASSQRFQDTHEQFF

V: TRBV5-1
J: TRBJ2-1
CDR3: CASSPRASGLPNEQFF

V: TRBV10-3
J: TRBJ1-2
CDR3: CAISRDRVLPSYGYTF

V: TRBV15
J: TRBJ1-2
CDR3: CATSPGQGYGYTF

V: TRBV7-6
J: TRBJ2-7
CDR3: CASSLGARGGYEQYF

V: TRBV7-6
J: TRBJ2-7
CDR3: CASSPPSSGGSPYEQYF

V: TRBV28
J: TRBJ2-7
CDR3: CAIGTGSVEQYF

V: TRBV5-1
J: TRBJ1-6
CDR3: CASSLDSPRGALHF

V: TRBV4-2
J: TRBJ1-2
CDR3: CASSQETGQGKGYTF

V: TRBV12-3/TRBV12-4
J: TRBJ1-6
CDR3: CASSPTGYNSPLHF

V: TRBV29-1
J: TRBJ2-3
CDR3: CSVDGQALTDTQYF

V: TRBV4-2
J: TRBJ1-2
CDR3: CASSQAGHPYGYTF

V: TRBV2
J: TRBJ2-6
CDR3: CASSESQGPGANVLTF

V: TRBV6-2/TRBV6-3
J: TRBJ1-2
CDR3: CASRSYPGQGAVLYGYTF

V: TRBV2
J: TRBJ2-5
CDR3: CASSPGGPAQETQYF

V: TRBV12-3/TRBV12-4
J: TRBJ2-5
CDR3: CASSLTGGRATQYF

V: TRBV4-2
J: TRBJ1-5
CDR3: CASSQNPGAGDQPQHF

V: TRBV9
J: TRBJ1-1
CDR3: CASSRWGDSNTEAFF

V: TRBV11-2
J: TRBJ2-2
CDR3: CASSRGSGELFF

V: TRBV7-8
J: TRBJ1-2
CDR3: CASSLRTPQSVHQYGYTF

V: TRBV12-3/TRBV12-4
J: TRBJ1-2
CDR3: CASSFPGQGSYGYTF

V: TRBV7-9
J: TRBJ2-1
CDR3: CASSYYGALYNEQFF

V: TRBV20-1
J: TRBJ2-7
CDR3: CSADGQGAYEQYF

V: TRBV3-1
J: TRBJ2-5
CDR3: CASSQDWATKETQYF

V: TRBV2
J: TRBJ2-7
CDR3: CASSEEAGVEQYF

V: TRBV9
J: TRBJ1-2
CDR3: CASSVSAGDGYTF

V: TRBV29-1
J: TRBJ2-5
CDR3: CSVDLHGGPAQYF

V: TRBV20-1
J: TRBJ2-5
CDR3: CSAPTGSRKTQYF

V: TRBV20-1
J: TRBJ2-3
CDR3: CSARDAASGGAADTQYF

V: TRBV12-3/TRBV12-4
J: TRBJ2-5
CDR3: CASSSQTSGGRETQYF

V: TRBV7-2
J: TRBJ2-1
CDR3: CASRLAGGALSYNEQFF

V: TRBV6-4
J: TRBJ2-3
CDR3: CASSDSRTTIEDTQYF

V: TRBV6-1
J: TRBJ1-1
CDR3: CASRMRANTEAFF

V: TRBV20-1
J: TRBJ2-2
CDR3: CSARAGATGELFF

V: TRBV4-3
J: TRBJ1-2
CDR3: CASSQGDSNYGYTF

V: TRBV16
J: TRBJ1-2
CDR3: CASSQSSYGYTF

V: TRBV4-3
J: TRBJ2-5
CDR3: CASSQDQSGGETQYF